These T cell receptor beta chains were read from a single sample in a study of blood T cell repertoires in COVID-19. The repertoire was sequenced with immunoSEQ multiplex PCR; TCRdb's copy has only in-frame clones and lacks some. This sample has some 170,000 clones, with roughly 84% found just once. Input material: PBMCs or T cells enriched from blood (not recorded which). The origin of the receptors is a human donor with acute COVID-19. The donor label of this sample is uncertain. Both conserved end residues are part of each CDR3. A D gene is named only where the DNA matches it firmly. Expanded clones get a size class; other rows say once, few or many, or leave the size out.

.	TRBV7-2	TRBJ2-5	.	TGTGCCAGCAGCCGGGAGTTTGTGGGGGGATATAAACACTTC	CASSREFVGGYKHF
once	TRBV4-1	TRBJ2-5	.	TGCGCCAGCAGCCAAGATCTTGGAGGGCGAGAGACCCAGTACTTC	CASSQDLGGRETQYF
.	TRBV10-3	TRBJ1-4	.	TGTGCCATCAGCCAAGACAGTGCAACTAATGAAAAACTGTTTTTT	CAISQDSATNEKLFF
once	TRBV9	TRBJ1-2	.	TGTGCCAGCAGCGGAACAGGGAAGGCTAACTATGGCTACACCTTC	CASSGTGKANYGYTF
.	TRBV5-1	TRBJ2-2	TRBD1	TGCGCCAGCAGCGCCGGGACAGGGACCGGGGAGCTGTTTTTT	CASSAGTGTGELFF
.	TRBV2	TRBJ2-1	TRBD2	TGTGCCAGCAGAAGACTAGCGGGGGGGGTCAATGAGCAGTTCTTC	CASRRLAGGVNEQFF
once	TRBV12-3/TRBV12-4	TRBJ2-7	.	TGTGCCAGCAGCAAGAGCTCCTACGAGCAGTACTTC	CASSKSSYEQYF
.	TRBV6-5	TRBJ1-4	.	TGTGCCAGCAGTATTCAGGGTACTAATGAAAAACTGTTTTTT	CASSIQGTNEKLFF
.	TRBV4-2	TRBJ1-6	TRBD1	TGTGCCAGCAGCCAAAACAGGGGTCATAATTCACCCCTCCACTTT	CASSQNRGHNSPLHF
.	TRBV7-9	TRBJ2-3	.	TGTGCCAGCAGCTTGAACAGGGCTCGGACAGATACGCAGTATTTT	CASSLNRARTDTQYF
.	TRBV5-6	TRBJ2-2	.	TGTGCCAGCAGCTTGGGGCAGGGCGCGAACACCGGGGAGCTGTTTTTT	CASSLGQGANTGELFF
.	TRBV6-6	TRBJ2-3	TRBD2	TGTGCCAGCAGTCGCCAGGCAGCGGGGCTGAGCACAGATACGCAGTATTTT	CASSRQAAGLSTDTQYF
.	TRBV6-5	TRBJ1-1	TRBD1	TGTGCCAGCCACCCGTCGACAGGGATGGGGACTGAAGCTTTCTTT	CASHPSTGMGTEAFF
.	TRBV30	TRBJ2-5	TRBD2	TGTGCCTGGACGGGCGGGGGGTCCCAAGAGACCCAGTACTTC	CAWTGGGSQETQYF
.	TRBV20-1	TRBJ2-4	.	TGCAGTGCTCCCAAGGGGAACATTCAGTACTTC	CSAPKGNIQYF
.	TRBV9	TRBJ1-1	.	TGTGCCAGCAGCGCCCTCATCGGGGGAGGGGTACAGCGAGAAGCTTTCTTT	CASSALIGGGVQREAFF
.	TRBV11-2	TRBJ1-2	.	TGTGCCAGCAGCTTAGCCAGGGCAGCCTATGGCTACACCTTC	CASSLARAAYGYTF
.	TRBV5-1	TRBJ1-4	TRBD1	TGCGCCAGCAGCAGGACAGGGGGCCAGGAAAAACTGTTTTTT	CASSRTGGQEKLFF
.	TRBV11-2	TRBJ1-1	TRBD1	TGTGCCAGCAGCGATCGACAGGGTTCGAACACTGAAGCTTTCTTT	CASSDRQGSNTEAFF
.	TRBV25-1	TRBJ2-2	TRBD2	TGTGCCAGCAGCCCTAGCGGGGGGGCTCAAACCGGGGAGCTGTTTTTT	CASSPSGGAQTGELFF
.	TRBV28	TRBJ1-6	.	TGTGCCAGCAGTTTCGAAGGACTTTATAATTCACCCCTCCACTTT	CASSFEGLYNSPLHF
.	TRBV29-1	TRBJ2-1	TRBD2	TGCAGCGTGGGGCGGGGGAACAATGAGCAGTTCTTC	CSVGRGNNEQFF
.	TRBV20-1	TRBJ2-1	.	TGCAGTGCGGCCCAGGGCGGTGAGCAGTTCTTC	CSAAQGGEQFF
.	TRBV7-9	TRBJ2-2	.	TGTGCCAGCAGAGCCTACGCGAACACCGGGGAGCTGTTTTTT	CASRAYANTGELFF
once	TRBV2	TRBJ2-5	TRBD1	TGTGCCAGCAACGCGGACAGGCTACAGACCCAGTACTTC	CASNADRLQTQYF
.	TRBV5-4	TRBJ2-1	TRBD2	TGTGCCAGCAGCTTAGGACTAGCCGGAGGCAATGAGCAGTTCTTC	CASSLGLAGGNEQFF
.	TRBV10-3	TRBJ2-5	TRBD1	TGTGCCATCGGACAGGGGAGGGGAGAGACCCAGTACTTC	CAIGQGRGETQYF
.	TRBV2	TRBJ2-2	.	TGTGCCAGCAGTGACGTCCTGGGCACCTTAAACACCGGGGAGCTGTTTTTT	CASSDVLGTLNTGELFF
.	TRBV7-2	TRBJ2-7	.	TGTGCCAGCAGCTTAGTCCAGGGGTCCGAGCAGTACTTC	CASSLVQGSEQYF
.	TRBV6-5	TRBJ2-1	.	TGTGCCAGCAGGTCAGGGGAGGGACACCACAATGAGCAGTTCTTC	CASRSGEGHHNEQFF
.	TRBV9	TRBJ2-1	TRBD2	TGTGCCAGCAGCTCTAGCGGGGGGGCTTCCAATGAGCAGTTCTTC	CASSSSGGASNEQFF
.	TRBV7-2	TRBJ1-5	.	TGTGCCAGCAGCTTAAGACAGGATCAGCCCCAGCATTTT	CASSLRQDQPQHF
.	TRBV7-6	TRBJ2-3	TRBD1	TGTGCCAGCAGCCAACGACCGGGACAGGGCACAGATACGCAGTATTTT	CASSQRPGQGTDTQYF
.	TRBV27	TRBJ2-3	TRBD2	TGTGCCAGCAGTTTTCTTCGACTAGCGGGGTTCACAGATACGCAGTATTTT	CASSFLRLAGFTDTQYF
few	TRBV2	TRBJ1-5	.	TGTGCCACCGGCGGGAGCGATCAGCCCCAGCATTTT	CATGGSDQPQHF
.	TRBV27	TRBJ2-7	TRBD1	TGTGCCAGCAGTACAAGGACAGGGATGGGTTCCTACGAGCAGTACTTC	CASSTRTGMGSYEQYF
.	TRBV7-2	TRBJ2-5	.	TGTGCCAGCAGCTTAGTAGGGCGGGGGCCGCAAGAGACCCAGTACTTC	CASSLVGRGPQETQYF
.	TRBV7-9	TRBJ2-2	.	TGTGCCAGCAGCATACGGACAGACCCGAACACCGGGGAGCTGTTTTTT	CASSIRTDPNTGELFF
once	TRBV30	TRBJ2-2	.	TGTGCCTGGAAACCCGGGACAACTACCACCGGGGAGCTGTTTTTT	CAWKPGTTTTGELFF
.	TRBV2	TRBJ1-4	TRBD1	TGTGCCAGCAGTGAGGACAGGAGCTCAACTAATGAAAAACTGTTTTTT	CASSEDRSSTNEKLFF
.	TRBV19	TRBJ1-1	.	TGTGCCAGTAGTATACGACACCCTCTGGACACTGAAGCTTTCTTT	CASSIRHPLDTEAFF
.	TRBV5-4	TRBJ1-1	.	TGTGCCAGCTCCCGGGTTATGAACACTGAAGCTTTCTTT	CASSRVMNTEAFF
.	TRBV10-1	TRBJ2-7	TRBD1	TGCGCCAGCAGTGGCCTTGGGCAGGGGGCCGAGCAGTACTTC	CASSGLGQGAEQYF
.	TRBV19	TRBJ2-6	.	TGTGCCAGTAGTATCGCAGGGGCTGGGGCCAACGTCCTGACTTTC	CASSIAGAGANVLTF
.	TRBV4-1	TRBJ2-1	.	TGCGCCAGCAGACGAACCCTAGAGAGGCTAGCTAATGAGCAGTTCTTC	CASRRTLERLANEQFF
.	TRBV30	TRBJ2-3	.	TGTGCCTGGACCAGGGCGGCGGGCACAGATACGCAGTATTTT	CAWTRAAGTDTQYF
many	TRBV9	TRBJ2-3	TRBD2	TGTGCCAGCAGCGTAGGAGCGGGGGGGCATTCAGATACGCAGTATTTT	CASSVGAGGHSDTQYF
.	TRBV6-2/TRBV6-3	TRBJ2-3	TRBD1	TGTGCCAGCAGCCCGGGACAGGGCACAGATACGCAGTATTTT	CASSPGQGTDTQYF
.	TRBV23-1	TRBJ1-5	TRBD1	TGCGCCAGCAGTCAACACCGCCGGGGACAGGGAGGTTGTAGGTCCCAGCATTTT	CASSQHRRGQGGCRSQHF
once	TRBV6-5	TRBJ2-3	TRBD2	TGTGCCAGCAGCCCGAGACTAGCGGGGGGAGATACGCAGTATTTT	CASSPRLAGGDTQYF
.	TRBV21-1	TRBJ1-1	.	TGTGCCAGCAGCAAAGGGCAGGGGGCAGGGGGTAACACTGAAGCTTTCTTT	CASSKGQGAGGNTEAFF
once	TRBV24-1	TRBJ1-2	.	TGTGCCACCAGTGACCGGGGAGCCCATGGCTACACCTTC	CATSDRGAHGYTF
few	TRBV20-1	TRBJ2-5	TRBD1	TGCAGTGCCATGACAGGGGAAACCCAGTACTTC	CSAMTGETQYF
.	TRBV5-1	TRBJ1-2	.	TGCGCCAGCAGCTTGGGAGAAGGGGGTATCTATGGCTACACCTTC	CASSLGEGGIYGYTF
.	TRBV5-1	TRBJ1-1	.	TGCGCCAGCAGCTTGGTCGTTTCGAACACTGAAGCTTTCTTT	CASSLVVSNTEAFF